The following is a T cell receptor beta chain sequence with its context. The antigen is not known. A junction boundary mismatches the germline segment, possibly from a read error. TCRdb processed the PCR reads anew with MiXCR; each CDR3 protein has one entry. The sample lists about 320,000 distinct CDR3 sequences; about 23% were seen once. The sample belongs to a study of molecular identifiers for immune sequencing clone quantification. Per the germline V gene, CDR1 is LNHDA and CDR2 is SQIVND (reference sequence). The CDR3 has 13 amino acids. Broader study findings: Even with 990,000 or so naive cells present, spiked Jurkat TCR RNA from one cell was reportedly detectable. Whereas naive cells kept under 1% of molecules in clones above 20 RNA copies, such clones held over 97% in effectors.

Sorted inputs of about 19,000 to 1,000,000 cells, with 10%, 30% or 50% RNA, yielded naive CD8 libraries. V is TRBV19 and J is TRBJ2-7; D is uncertain. Sequenced sample: naive CD8+ T cells from blood, with Jurkat cell RNA spiked in. Described subset: FACS-sorted CD8+CD4-CCR7+CD45RA+ naive T cells. This TCR derives from a human donor in good health. Some libraries in this study had Jurkat cell RNA spiked in. The CDR3 reads CASNIAPIYEQYF. The CDR3 DNA sequence: TGTGCCAGTAATATAGCTCCAATCTACGAGCAGTACTTC.